This T cell receptor (beta chain) was found in a study of a mutant IDH1 vaccine in newly diagnosed glioma. On the study more broadly: Patients got radiotherapy, temozolomide, or both beforehand, and most got both.

In regard to this clone: The antigen remains unidentified.

Time point of the sample: week 5, during vaccination. Every vaccination contained 300 ug of the mutant IDH1 20-mer peptide and was paired with topical imiquimod. The V and J ends lost 1 base and 2 bases respectively, with 5 bases between them. The CDR3 extends over 13 amino acids. Germline CDR1 is SGHTA and CDR2 is FQGNSA. Here immunoSEQ multiplex PCR was the method, and the copy in TCRdb shows in-frame clones only, minus some. This table has tens of thousands of clones, roughly three quarters appearing once. The material sequenced was PBMCs, taken from a glioma patient whose treatment included an IDH1 peptide vaccine. The chain couples TRBV7-2 to TRBJ1-2; unclear D gene. This receptor was obtained from a man between 35 and 55 years old with glioma. Some clones in this sample may be carry-over from other donors' samples. The CDR3 DNA reads as TGTGCCAGCAGCTTAGAGCGCAACTATGGCTACACCTTC. It is translated as CASSLERNYGYTF.